The clone carrying this T cell receptor (beta chain) occurred a few times. Its antigen is not identified. These data belong to a study of cytotoxic CD8 clonotypes in ibrutinib-treated CLL. As for the study in general: Timing of response sample collection was a median roughly twelve months after treatment start, with a range of 6 to 36. Each sample contained, on average, approximately 230,000 productive templates and about 88,000 productive rearrangements. Study-wide points: Treatment saw public clonotypes, which were uncommon, either contract or stay stable. Against age-matched healthy donors, baseline clonality ran higher and tracked circulating CD8+ T-cell counts.

Trimming shortened V by 5 bases and J by 1 base, and 8 bases separated the two germline ends. The CDR3 is 14 amino acids. The germline CDR1 and CDR2 sequences are KGHSH and LQKENI. Using immunoSEQ multiplex PCR, the repertoire was profiled, and TCRdb retains in-frame clones only, with some absent. The data contain 300,000 or so clones, around 66% of them singletons. The gene calls are TRBV18 and TRBJ2-2; D is unclear. This TCR was recovered from a human donor with chronic lymphocytic leukemia. The sequencing here drew on PBMCs, taken after 36 months of ibrutinib treatment. CDR3 coding DNA: TGTGCCAGCTCATACGATCTGAACACCGGGGAGCTGTTTTTT. Translated, it gives CASSYDLNTGELFF.